The sequence of this T cell receptor beta chain was determined in a study of OX40 agonist ivuxolimab in advanced cancers. Overall study context: Patients received the agonistic anti-OX40 (CD134) antibody ivuxolimab. Intravenous ivuxolimab at 0.01 to 10 mg/kg was given to patients every 2 weeks.

Note on this clone: Its antigen remains unknown.

Germline lookup yields CDR1 SEHNR and CDR2 FQNEAQ (reference sequence). Trimming pared 5 bases from V and 4 bases from J, leaving 12 bases between. The CDR3 sequence is 14 residues long. Sequencing was performed with immunoSEQ multiplex PCR; in TCRdb, only in-frame clones are kept and a portion is missing. The table shows more than 60,000 clones, with approximately 78% occurring only once. Whole-study findings and limits: CD8+ T cells were the subset that, on average, had more expanded clones than CD4+. Among patients with partial responses at 0.1-3.0 mg/kg, clonal expansion was among the lowest.

The sample here was CD4+ or CD8+ T cells sorted from blood, taken in a trial of the OX40 agonist ivuxolimab. This chain links TRBV7-9 with TRBJ1-3, with D possibly TRBD1 on 5 matching bases. This TCR was sampled from an adult with an advanced solid tumor such as melanoma, head and neck, liver or kidney cancer. CDR3 amino acids: CASSPGGYGNTIYF. Here the CDR3 DNA reads TGTGCCAGCAGCCCGGGGGGGTACGGAAACACCATATATTTT.